This T cell receptor (beta chain) was sequenced during a study of a mutant IDH1 vaccine in newly diagnosed glioma. Turning to the study itself: Before enrollment, patients got radiotherapy alone, temozolomide alone, or mostly the combination. General study points: Among patients, 90% to 95% showed immune responses induced by the vaccine.

Here immunoSEQ multiplex PCR was the method, and the copy in TCRdb shows in-frame clones only, minus some. The data contain 55,000 to 70,000 clones, 79% of them singletons. Germline-derived CDR1 and CDR2 are SGHDT and YYEEEE. V lost 0 bases and J lost 4; bases outside the gene matches: 6. CDR3 length: 15 amino acids. A word on this clone: Antigen unknown.

The time point denotes: baseline, week 1 (first vaccination visit). The treatment denotes: pre-vaccination baseline after standard-of-care therapy. This clonotype was obtained from a man in his forties or fifties with glioma. This rearrangement joins TRBV5-6 to TRBJ1-1; 7 positions match TRBD1. The sequencing here drew on PBMCs, taken from a glioma patient treated with radiotherapy, temozolomide or both. The CDR3 loop is CASSLGQGVLTEAFF. CDR3 nucleotides: TGTGCCAGCAGCTTGGGACAGGGTGTTCTCACTGAAGCTTTCTTT.